Following are 5 T cell receptor beta chains from one sample sequenced in a study of graft-versus-host responses after intestinal transplantation. Sequencing was performed with immunoSEQ multiplex PCR; in TCRdb, only in-frame clones are kept and a portion is missing. The sample lists 35,000 to 45,000 clones, more than 85% occurring once. The specimen was PBMCs, collected 524 days after transplant. All receptors derive from a human patient who received an intestinal transplant, so some T cells may come from the graft donor.

The chain carries TRBV10-3 and TRBJ2-1; 9 nucleotides line up with TRBD2. V shed 5 bases, J shed 8 bases, and the junction held 7 bases outside the gene matches. Germline assignment: CDR1 ENHRY and CDR2 SYGVKD. The CDR3 is made up of 14 amino acids. The CDR3 DNA sequence: TGTGCCATCAGTCGAGCGGGAGGCGTTGATGAGCAGTTCTTC. It yields the protein CAISRAGGVDEQFF.

The gene calls are TRBV28 and TRBJ2-7; unclear D gene. The CDR3 contains 14 residues. Germline assignment: CDR1 MDHEN and CDR2 SYDVKM. V lost 6 bases and J lost 2, with 14 bases in between. In DNA, the CDR3 is TGTGCCAGCAGCCAAAATGGGCGGACCTACGAGCAGTACTTC. This sequence encodes CASSQNGRTYEQYF.

V usage is TRBV7-9 and J usage is TRBJ2-6; D is ambiguous. The CDR3 runs 17 residues. Germline CDR1 is SEHNR and CDR2 is FQNEAQ (reference sequence). Trimming left V 2 bases short and J 6 bases short, with 17 bases between. This CDR3 reads CASSLSAYSEKANVLTF. CDR3 DNA: TGTGCCAGCAGCTTAAGCGCTTATTCGGAGAAGGCCAACGTCCTGACTTTC. Based on the CDR3 plus reference TRBV7-9 and TRBJ2-6, the full variable domain is DTGVSQNPRHKITKRGQNVTFRCDPISEHNRLYWYRQTLGQGPEFLTYFQNEAQLEKSRLLSDRFSAERPKGSFSTLEIQRTEQGDSAMYLCASSLSAYSEKANVLTFGAGSRLTVL.

V is TRBV7-9 and J is TRBJ2-1, with 9 nucleotides matching TRBD2. J was trimmed by 8 bases and V by 5 bases; bases with no gene match: 10. Germline CDR1 and CDR2: SEHNR and FQNEAQ (reference sequence). The CDR3 consists of 15 residues. Here the CDR3 reads CASSPEAGGRYEQFF. In DNA, the CDR3 is TGTGCCAGCAGCCCAGAGGCGGGAGGGCGGTATGAGCAGTTCTTC.

V gene TRBV4-1 combines with J gene TRBJ1-3; D uncertain. The CDR3 consists of 15 residues. The ends were cut back, 0 bases at V and 0 bases at J, with 6 bases in the middle. CDR1 is MGHRA, CDR2 YSYEKL, per germline. The CDR3 region has the DNA TGCGCCAGCAGCCAAGATCCCCGCTCTGGAAACACCATATATTTT. This encodes CASSQDPRSGNTIYF.